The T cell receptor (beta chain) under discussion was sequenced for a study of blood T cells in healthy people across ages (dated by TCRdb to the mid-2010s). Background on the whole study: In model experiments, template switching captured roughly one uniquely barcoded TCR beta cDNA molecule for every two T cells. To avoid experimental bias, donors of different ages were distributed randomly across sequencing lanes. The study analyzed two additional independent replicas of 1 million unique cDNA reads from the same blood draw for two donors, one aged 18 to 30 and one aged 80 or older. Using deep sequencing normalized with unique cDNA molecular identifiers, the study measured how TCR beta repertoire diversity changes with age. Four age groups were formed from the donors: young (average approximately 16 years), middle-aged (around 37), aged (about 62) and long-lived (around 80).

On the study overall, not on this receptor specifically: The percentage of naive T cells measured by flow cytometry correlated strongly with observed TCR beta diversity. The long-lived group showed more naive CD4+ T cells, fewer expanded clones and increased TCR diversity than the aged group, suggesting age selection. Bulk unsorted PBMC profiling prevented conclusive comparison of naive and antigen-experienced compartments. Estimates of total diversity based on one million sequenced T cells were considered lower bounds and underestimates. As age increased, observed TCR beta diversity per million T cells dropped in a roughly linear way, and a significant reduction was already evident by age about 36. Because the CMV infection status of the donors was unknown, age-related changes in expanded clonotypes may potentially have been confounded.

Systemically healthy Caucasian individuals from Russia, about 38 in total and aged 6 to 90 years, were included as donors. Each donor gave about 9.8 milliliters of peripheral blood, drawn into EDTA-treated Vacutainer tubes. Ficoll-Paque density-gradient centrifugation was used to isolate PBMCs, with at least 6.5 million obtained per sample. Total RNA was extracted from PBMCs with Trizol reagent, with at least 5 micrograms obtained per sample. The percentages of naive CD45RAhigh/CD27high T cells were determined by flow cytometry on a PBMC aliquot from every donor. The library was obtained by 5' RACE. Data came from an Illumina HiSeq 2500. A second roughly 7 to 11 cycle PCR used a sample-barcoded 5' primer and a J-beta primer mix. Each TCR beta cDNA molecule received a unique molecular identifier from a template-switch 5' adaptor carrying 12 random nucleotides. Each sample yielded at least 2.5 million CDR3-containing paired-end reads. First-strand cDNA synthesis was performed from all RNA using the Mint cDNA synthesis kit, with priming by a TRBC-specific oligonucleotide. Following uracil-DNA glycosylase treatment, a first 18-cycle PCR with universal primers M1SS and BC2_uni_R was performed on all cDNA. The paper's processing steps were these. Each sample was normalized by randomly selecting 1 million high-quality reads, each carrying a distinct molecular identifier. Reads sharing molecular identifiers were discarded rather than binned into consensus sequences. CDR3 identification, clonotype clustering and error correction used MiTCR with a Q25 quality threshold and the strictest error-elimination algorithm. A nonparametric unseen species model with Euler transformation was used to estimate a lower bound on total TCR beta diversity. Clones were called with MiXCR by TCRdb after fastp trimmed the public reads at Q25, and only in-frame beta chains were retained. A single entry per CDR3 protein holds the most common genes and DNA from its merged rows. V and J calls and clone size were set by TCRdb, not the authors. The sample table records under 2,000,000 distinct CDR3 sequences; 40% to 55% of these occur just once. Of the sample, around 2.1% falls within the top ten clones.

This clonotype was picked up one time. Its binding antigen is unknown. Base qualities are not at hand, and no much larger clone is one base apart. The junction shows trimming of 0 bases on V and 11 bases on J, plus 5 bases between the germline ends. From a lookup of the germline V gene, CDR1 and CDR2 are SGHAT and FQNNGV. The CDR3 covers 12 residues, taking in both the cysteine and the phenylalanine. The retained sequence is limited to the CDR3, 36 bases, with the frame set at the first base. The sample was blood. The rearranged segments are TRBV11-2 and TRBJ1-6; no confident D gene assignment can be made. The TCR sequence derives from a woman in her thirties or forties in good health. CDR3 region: CASSLDLAPLHF. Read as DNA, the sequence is TGTGCCAGCAGCTTAGATTTAGCACCCCTCCACTTT.